Below, 5 T cell receptor beta chains from the same sample are listed, as sequenced in a study of cytomegalovirus exposure and HLA in healthy donors. The PCR had 60 Vbeta and 13 Jbeta primers. Profiled with immunoSEQ multiplex PCR; TCRdb holds only in-frame clones, not every one. The sample holds under 150,000 clones, over 60% seen once. The sequencing sample was made of PBMCs. Receptor source: a woman between 50 and 59 years old in good health and CMV-seronegative.

CDR3 DNA: TGCAGCGTCGACCGCCGGGACAGGGGGCAAGACACTGAAGCTTTCTTT. This gives the protein CSVDRRDRGQDTEAFF. V is TRBV29-1 and J is TRBJ1-1, with 12 positions matching TRBD1. J lost 3 bases, V lost 6 bases, and 11 bases had no gene match. This CDR3 region has 16 residues. In germline, CDR1 is SQVTM, CDR2 ANQGSEA.

The J gene is TRBJ1-2, the V gene TRBV19, with TRBD1 identical over 7 bases. The V gene's germline CDR1 is LNHDA and CDR2 SQIVND (reference sequence). The trim removed 6 bases at V and 8 bases at J, leaving 12 bases unmatched. This CDR3 spans 14 amino acids. The DNA for the CDR3 is TGTGCCAGTAGCGTGGTTGAGGGGGCGAGCGGCTACACCTTC. Protein product: CASSVVEGASGYTF.

This chain links TRBV5-4 with TRBJ1-2; TRBD1 agrees at 7 bases. From germline, CDR1 is SGHNT and CDR2 YYREEE (reference sequence). The trim removed 2 bases at V and 4 bases at J, leaving 8 bases unmatched. This CDR3 spans 15 amino acids. The CDR3 reads CASSFVPGTVYGYTF. CDR3 sequence (DNA): TGTGCCAGCAGCTTTGTCCCCGGGACAGTCTATGGCTACACCTTC.

The count of this clone is one. The CDR3 here is CASSSGDQPQHF. Here the CDR3 DNA reads TGTGCCAGCAGTTCCGGGGATCAGCCCCAGCATTTT. The chain is built from TRBV6-6 and TRBJ1-5; D uncertain. Trimming left V 4 bases short and J 5 bases short, with 6 bases between. The length of the CDR3 is 12 residues. Germline V gives CDR1 MNHNY, CDR2 SVGAGI (reference sequence).

The chain recombines TRBV14 with TRBJ2-5; the D gene is possibly TRBD1 (5 bases). V dropped 4 bases and J dropped 4 bases, with 16 bases sitting between them. The CDR3 loop spans 15 amino acids. CDR1 and CDR2 (germline): SGHDN, FVKESK. The CDR3 here is CASSRYQGSIETQYF. CDR3 sequence (DNA): TGTGCCAGCAGCCGGTACCAGGGATCAATAGAGACCCAGTACTTC.